The sequence of this T cell receptor beta chain was determined in a study of blood T cells in healthy people across ages. Using a J-beta primer mix together with a sample-barcoded 5' primer, a second PCR was run for 7 to 11 cycles. MiXCR was run by TCRdb on the 5' RACE reads, yielding one entry per CDR3 protein. The repertoire holds 750,000 to 950,000 distinct CDR3 sequences, with roughly 50% as singletons. Trimming removed 5 bases from V and 6 bases from J, with 18 bases in between. This CDR3 is 15 amino acids long. CDR1 and CDR2 (germline): MNHNY, SVGAGI (reference sequence). The chain is built from TRBV6-6 and TRBJ2-3; the D is unclear. The sequenced sample consisted of blood. The TCR originated in a man older than 75 in good health. CDR3 residues: CASSQHQRAGDTQYF. Here the CDR3 DNA reads TGTGCCAGCAGTCAACACCAACGGGCCGGGGATACGCAGTATTTT.